This TCR beta chain stems from a study of blood T cell repertoires in COVID-19. Study summary: Acute and convalescent COVID-19 samples came from the United States, Italy and Spain. T cells, B-cell-depleted T cells, or PBMCs supplied cDNA or gDNA.

Original data processing: Researchers report that nucleated cell counts were estimated from reference gene primer amplification. This table comes from immunoSEQ multiplex PCR, and its TCRdb copy is limited to in-frame clones, with some not included. V and J calls and clone size are given by that table; D and trimming were obtained from the DNA. The sample records more than 65,000 clones, roughly four fifths being singletons. The germline CDR1 and CDR2 sequences are LNHDA and SQIVND (reference sequence). CDR3 length: 13 residues. Trimming at V came to 5 bases and at J to 7 bases, leaving 7 bases not matched to a gene.

This chain connects TRBV19 to TRBJ2-7; TRBD1 agrees at 8 bases. The TCR was taken from a human donor in a cohort sampled during active COVID-19. The sample consisted of peripheral blood. CDR3 nucleotide sequence: TGTGCCAGTAGTGGGCAGGGGGCTGGTGAGCAGTACTTC. This sequence encodes CASSGQGAGEQYF.